This TCR beta chain was profiled in a study of blood T cell repertoires in COVID-19. Germline CDR1 is LGHNT and CDR2 is FRNRAP. The length of the CDR3 is 15 residues. The V end was cut by 6 bases, the J end by 4 bases, with 18 bases between. Libraries were prepared by immunoSEQ multiplex PCR; TCRdb keeps only in-frame clonotypes and omits some of them. The repertoire holds 100,000 or so clones, with around 89% as singletons. The genes are TRBV12-5 and TRBJ1-2, with TRBD1 as a possible D gene (5 bases). This receptor was obtained from a human donor with acute or convalescent COVID-19. The donor label of this sample is uncertain. Input material: peripheral blood. In nucleotides, the CDR3 is TGTGCTAGTGGGGGGACGGGGGAGATACTCTATGGCTACACCTTC. Translating gives CASGGTGEILYGYTF.